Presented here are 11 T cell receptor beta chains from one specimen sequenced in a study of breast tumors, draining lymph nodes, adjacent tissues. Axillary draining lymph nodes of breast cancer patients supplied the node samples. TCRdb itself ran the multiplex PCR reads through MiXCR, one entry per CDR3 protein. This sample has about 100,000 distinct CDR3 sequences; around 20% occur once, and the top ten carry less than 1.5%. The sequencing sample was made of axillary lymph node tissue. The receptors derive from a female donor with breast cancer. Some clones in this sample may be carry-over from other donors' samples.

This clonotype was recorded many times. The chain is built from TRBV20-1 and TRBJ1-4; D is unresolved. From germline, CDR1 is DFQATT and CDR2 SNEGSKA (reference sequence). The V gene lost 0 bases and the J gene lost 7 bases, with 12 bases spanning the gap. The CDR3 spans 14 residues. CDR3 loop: CSARDLGLGEKLFF. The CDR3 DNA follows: TGCAGTGCTAGAGATCTTGGGTTGGGTGAAAAACTGTTTTTT.

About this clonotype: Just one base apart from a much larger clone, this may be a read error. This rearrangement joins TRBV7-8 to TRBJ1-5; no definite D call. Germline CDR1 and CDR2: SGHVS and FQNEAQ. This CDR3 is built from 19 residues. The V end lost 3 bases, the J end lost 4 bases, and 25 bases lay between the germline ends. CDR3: CASSFLVLLVQQINQPQHF. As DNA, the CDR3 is TGTGCCAGCAGCTTCCTTGTCCTTCTAGTACAGCAAATTAATCAGCCCCAGCATTTT.

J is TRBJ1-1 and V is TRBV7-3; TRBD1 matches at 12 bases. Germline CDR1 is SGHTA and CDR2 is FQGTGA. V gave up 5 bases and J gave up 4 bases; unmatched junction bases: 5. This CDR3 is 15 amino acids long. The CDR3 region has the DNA TGTGCCAGCAGCGCGGGACAGGGGGCGAGCACTGAAGCTTTCTTT. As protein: CASSAGQGASTEAFF.

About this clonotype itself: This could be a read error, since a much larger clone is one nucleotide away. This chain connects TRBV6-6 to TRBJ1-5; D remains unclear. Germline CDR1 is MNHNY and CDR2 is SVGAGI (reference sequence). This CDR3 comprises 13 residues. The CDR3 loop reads CAGSPGNNQPQHF. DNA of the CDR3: TGTGCCGGCAGTCCCGGGAACAATCAGCCCCAGCATTTT.

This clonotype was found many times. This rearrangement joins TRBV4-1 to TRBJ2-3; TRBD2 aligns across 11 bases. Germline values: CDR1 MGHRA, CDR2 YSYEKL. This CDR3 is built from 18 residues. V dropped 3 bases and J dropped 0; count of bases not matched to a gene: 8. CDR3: CASSQRMTSGTSTDTQYF. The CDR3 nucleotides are TGCGCCAGCAGCCAGCGAATGACTAGCGGGACTAGCACAGATACGCAGTATTTT.

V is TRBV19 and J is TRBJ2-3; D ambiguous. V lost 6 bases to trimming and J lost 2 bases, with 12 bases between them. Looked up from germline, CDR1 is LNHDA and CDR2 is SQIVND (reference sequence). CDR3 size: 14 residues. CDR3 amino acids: CASRSGLHTDTQYF. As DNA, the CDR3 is TGTGCCAGTAGATCCGGGCTCCACACAGATACGCAGTATTTT.

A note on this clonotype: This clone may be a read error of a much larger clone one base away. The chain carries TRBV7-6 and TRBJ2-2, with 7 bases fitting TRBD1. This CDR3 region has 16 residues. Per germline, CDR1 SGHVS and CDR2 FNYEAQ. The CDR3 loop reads CASSLSLIQGSGELLF. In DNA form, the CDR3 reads TGTGCCAGCAGCTTGAGCCTAATACAGGGGTCCGGGGAGCTGTTGTTT.

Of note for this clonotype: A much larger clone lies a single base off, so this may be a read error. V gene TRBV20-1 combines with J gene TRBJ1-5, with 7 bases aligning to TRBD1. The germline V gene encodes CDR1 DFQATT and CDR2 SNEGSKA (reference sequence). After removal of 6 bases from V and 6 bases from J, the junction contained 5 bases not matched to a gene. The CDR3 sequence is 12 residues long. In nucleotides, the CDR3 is TGCAGTGCGGGACAGTCTGGTCAGCCCCAGCATTTT. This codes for CSAGQSGQPQHF.

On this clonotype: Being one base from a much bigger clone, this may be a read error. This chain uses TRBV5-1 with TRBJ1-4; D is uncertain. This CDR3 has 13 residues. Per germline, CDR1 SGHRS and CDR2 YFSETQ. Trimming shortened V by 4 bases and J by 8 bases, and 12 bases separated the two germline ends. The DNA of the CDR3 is TGCGCCAGCAGCATTGATACGTACGAAAAACTGTTTTTT. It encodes CASSIDTYEKLFF.

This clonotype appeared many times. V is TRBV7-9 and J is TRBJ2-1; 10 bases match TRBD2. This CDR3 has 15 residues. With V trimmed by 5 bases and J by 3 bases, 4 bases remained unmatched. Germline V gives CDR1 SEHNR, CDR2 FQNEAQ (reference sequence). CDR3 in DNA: TGTGCCAGCAGCATAGGACTAGCGGACTACAATGAGCAGTTCTTC. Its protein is CASSIGLADYNEQFF.

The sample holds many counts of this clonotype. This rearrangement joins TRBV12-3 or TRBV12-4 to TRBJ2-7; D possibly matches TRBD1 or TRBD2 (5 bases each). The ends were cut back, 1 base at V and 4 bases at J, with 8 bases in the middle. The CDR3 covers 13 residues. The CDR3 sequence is CASSLEGRYEQYF. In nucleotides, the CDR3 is TGTGCCAGCAGTTTAGAGGGACGATACGAGCAGTACTTC.